This is a list of T cell receptor beta chains from one sample in a study of cytotoxic CD8 clonotypes in ibrutinib-treated CLL. Libraries were prepared by immunoSEQ multiplex PCR; TCRdb keeps only in-frame clonotypes and omits some of them. This sample has 52,000 or so clones, with about 54% found just once. The material sequenced was PBMCs, taken at disease progression, from a patient treated with ibrutinib. The receptors originated from a human donor with chronic lymphocytic leukemia. CDR3s include the opening cysteine and the closing phenylalanine or tryptophan. D genes are given only for firm matches. The size of a clone is reported for some rows only, either as once, few or many, or as a class for expanded clones.

CDR3 protein	CDR3 DNA	J gene	V gene	CDR3 length	clone size	D gene
CASSFSAGRETQYF	TGTGCCAGCAGTTTCTCTGCAGGGCGGGAGACCCAGTACTTC	TRBJ2-5	TRBV28	14	once	.
CASSVAGNEQYF	TGTGCCAGCAGCGTAGCAGGAAACGAGCAGTACTTC	TRBJ2-7	TRBV9	12	.	.
CASSQVFTEAFF	TGTGCCAGCAGCCAAGTTTTCACTGAAGCTTTCTTT	TRBJ1-1	TRBV4-2	12	.	.
CATRQVAGYTF	TGTGCCACAAGACAGGTGGCCGGCTACACCTTC	TRBJ1-2	TRBV28	11	.	.
CASSRQGITYEQYF	TGTGCCAGTAGCCGACAGGGGATTACGTACGAGCAGTACTTC	TRBJ2-7	TRBV19	14	.	TRBD1
CASSLGQAATNEKLFF	TGTGCCAGCAGCTTGGGCCAGGCTGCAACTAATGAAAAACTGTTTTTT	TRBJ1-4	TRBV5-8	16	few	.
CASSFKRDALKETQYF	TGTGCCAGCAGCTTTAAGCGGGACGCACTGAAAGAGACCCAGTACTTC	TRBJ2-5	TRBV7-2	16	.	TRBD2
CASSPGTSGGRNSGANVLTF	TGCGCCAGCAGCCCAGGGACTAGCGGGGGGAGAAACTCTGGGGCCAACGTCCTGACTTTC	TRBJ2-6	TRBV5-1	20	.	TRBD2
CASSSLGLAGVDTQYF	TGTGCCAGCAGCTCGTTGGGACTAGCGGGGGTCGATACGCAGTATTTT	TRBJ2-3	TRBV7-9	16	.	TRBD2
CASSEARYPGELFF	TGTGCCAGCAGTGAAGCTCGGTACCCCGGGGAGCTGTTTTTT	TRBJ2-2	TRBV2	14	.	.
CASSLEGNGETQYF	TGCGCCAGCAGCTTGGAGGGGAACGGAGAGACCCAGTACTTC	TRBJ2-5	TRBV5-1	14	.	.
CASSQLRAHEQYF	TGTGCCAGCAGCCAACTGAGGGCCCACGAGCAGTACTTC	TRBJ2-7	TRBV7-2	13	.	.
CASFGGAYEQYF	TGTGCCAGCTTCGGAGGGGCATACGAGCAGTACTTC	TRBJ2-7	TRBV27	12	.	.
CASSSEGGNQPQHF	TGTGCCAGCAGCTCAGAGGGGGGGAATCAGCCCCAGCATTTT	TRBJ1-5	TRBV9	14	.	.
CAWSGQGTGELFF	TGTGCCTGGAGTGGTCAGGGGACCGGGGAGCTGTTTTTT	TRBJ2-2	TRBV30	13	.	.
CASSQDLGTQYF	TGCGCCAGCAGCCAGGACTTGGGGACCCAGTACTTC	TRBJ2-5	TRBV5-1	12	many	.
CASSQSYGYTF	TGTGCCAGCAGTCAGTCCTATGGCTACACCTTC	TRBJ1-2	TRBV28	11	.	.
CATSTWDFSGSYNEQFF	TGTGCCACCAGCACATGGGACTTCTCAGGGTCCTACAATGAGCAGTTCTTC	TRBJ2-1	TRBV15	17	few	.
CASSSSLQETQYF	TGTGCCAGCAGCTCCAGCCTCCAAGAGACCCAGTACTTC	TRBJ2-5	TRBV9	13	.	.
CASSYSQGAYNSPLHF	TGCGCCAGCAGTTACTCACAGGGGGCCTATAATTCACCCCTCCACTTT	TRBJ1-6	TRBV5-1	16	.	TRBD1
CASSLRQGNQETQYF	TGTGCCAGCAGCCTTCGACAGGGTAACCAAGAGACCCAGTACTTC	TRBJ2-5	TRBV9	15	.	TRBD1
CASSLEKNTEAFF	TGTGCTAGCAGCTTAGAAAAGAACACTGAAGCTTTCTTT	TRBJ1-1	TRBV7-7	13	.	.
CAWSGTPRDTGELFF	TGTGCCTGGAGCGGGACTCCCCGGGACACCGGGGAGCTGTTTTTT	TRBJ2-2	TRBV30	15	few	.
CASSFHRAGLNYGYTF	TGTGCCAGCAGCTTCCATCGGGCGGGACTAAACTATGGCTACACCTTC	TRBJ1-2	TRBV7-2	16	few	.
CASSGSREGYGYTF	TGTGCCAGCAGCGGAAGTAGGGAGGGCTATGGCTACACCTTC	TRBJ1-2	TRBV7-9	14	once	.
CASSFYSDTGELFF	TGTGCCAGCAGCTTCTACTCAGACACCGGGGAGCTGTTTTTT	TRBJ2-2	TRBV5-6	14	.	.
CAIRGIAGVSYEQYF	TGTGCCATCAGGGGAATAGCGGGAGTATCCTACGAGCAGTACTTC	TRBJ2-7	TRBV10-3	15	few	TRBD2
CASSLVLGIGRAEQYF	TGTGCCAGCAGCTTAGTCCTCGGGATAGGGAGGGCCGAGCAGTACTTC	TRBJ2-7	TRBV7-6	16	.	TRBD2
CASRVEGNTGELFF	TGTGCCAGCAGAGTAGAGGGAAACACCGGGGAGCTGTTTTTT	TRBJ2-2	TRBV11-3	14	.	.
CASIAGEEQYF	TGTGCCAGCATTGCAGGGGAAGAGCAGTACTTC	TRBJ2-7	TRBV25-1	11	once	.
CASRDTYSPLHF	TGTGCCAGCAGGGACACCTATTCACCCCTCCACTTT	TRBJ1-6	TRBV6-5	12	.	.
CASSEDRDRKTQYF	TGTGCCAGCAGTGAGGACCGGGACAGAAAGACCCAGTACTTC	TRBJ2-5	TRBV6-1	14	.	TRBD1
CASSVGLAGGQETQYF	TGTGCCAGCAGCGTAGGGCTAGCGGGGGGGCAAGAGACCCAGTACTTC	TRBJ2-5	TRBV9	16	.	TRBD2
CAWRDRGGKLSYEQYF	TGTGCCTGGAGGGACCGGGGGGGGAAGCTCTCCTACGAGCAGTACTTC	TRBJ2-7	TRBV30	16	.	TRBD2
CASSLVGKKPTYEQYF	TGTGCCAGCAGCTTAGTTGGTAAGAAGCCCACCTACGAGCAGTACTTC	TRBJ2-7	TRBV11-2	16	.	.
CSVRSQENSPLHF	TGCAGCGTCCGCTCGCAGGAAAATTCACCCCTCCACTTT	TRBJ1-6	TRBV29-1	13	few	.
CASTDRNHEQYF	TGTGCCAGTACGGACAGGAACCACGAGCAGTACTTC	TRBJ2-7	TRBV19	12	.	TRBD1
CASSAGLAGSDTQYF	TGTGCCAGCAGCGCGGGACTAGCGGGGTCGGATACGCAGTATTTT	TRBJ2-3	TRBV7-9	15	.	TRBD2
CASSADRRDAQETQYF	TGTGCCAGCAGCGCCGACAGGAGAGACGCACAAGAGACCCAGTACTTC	TRBJ2-5	TRBV9	16	.	.
CASNPSTDTQYF	TGTGCCAGCAACCCAAGCACAGATACGCAGTATTTT	TRBJ2-3	TRBV6-1	12	.	.
CASRRSGAGTEAFF	TGTGCCAGCAGGAGGTCAGGGGCAGGCACTGAAGCTTTCTTT	TRBJ1-1	TRBV28	14	.	.
CASSPARAALTSGANVLTF	TGCGCCAGCAGCCCAGCTAGGGCAGCCCTTACTTCTGGGGCCAACGTCCTGACTTTC	TRBJ2-6	TRBV4-3	19	.	.